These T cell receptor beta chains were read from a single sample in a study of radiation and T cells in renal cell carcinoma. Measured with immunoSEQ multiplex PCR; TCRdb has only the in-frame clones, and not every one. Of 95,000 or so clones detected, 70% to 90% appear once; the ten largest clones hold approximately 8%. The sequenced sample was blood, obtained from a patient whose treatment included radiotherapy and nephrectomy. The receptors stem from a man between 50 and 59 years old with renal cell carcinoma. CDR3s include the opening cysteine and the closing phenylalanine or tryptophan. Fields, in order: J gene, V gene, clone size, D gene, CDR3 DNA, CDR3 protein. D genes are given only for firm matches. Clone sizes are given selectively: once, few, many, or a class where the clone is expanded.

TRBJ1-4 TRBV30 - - TGTGCCTTTCTCCACGGGGGGCGCGCTAATGAAAAACTGTTTTTT CAFLHGGRANEKLFF
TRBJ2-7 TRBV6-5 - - TGTGCCAGCAGTTACGCGGCAGAGCCCCCCTCCTACGAGCAGTACTTC CASSYAAEPPSYEQYF
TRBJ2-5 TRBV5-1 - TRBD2 TGCGCCAGCAGCCCTGGGGGGGATGAGACCCAGTACTTC CASSPGGDETQYF
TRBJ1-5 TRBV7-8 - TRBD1 TGTGCCAGCAGCTCGTATAGGGGACAGGGAAGGAATCAGCCCCAGCATTTT CASSSYRGQGRNQPQHF
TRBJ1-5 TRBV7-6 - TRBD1 TGTGCCAGCAGCTCCCTCCTCCGGGACAGACATAGCAATCAGCCCCAGCATTTT CASSSLLRDRHSNQPQHF
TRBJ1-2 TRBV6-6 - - TGTGCCAGCAGTTACCGCGGGAGGGATGATGGCTACACCTTC CASSYRGRDDGYTF
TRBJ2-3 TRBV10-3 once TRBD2 TGTGCCATCAGTGCCACAACTAGCGGGGGGACGTCCTCAGCGACGCAGTATTTT CAISATTSGGTSSATQYF
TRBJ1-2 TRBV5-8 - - TGTGCCAGCAGACCCACGCAGGGGCTAAATTTTGCTGGCTACACCTTC CASRPTQGLNFAGYTF
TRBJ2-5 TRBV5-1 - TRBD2 TGCGCCAGCGCCCTGACCCTAGCGGGAGCAGAGACCCAGTACTTC CASALTLAGAETQYF
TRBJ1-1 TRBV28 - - TGTGCCAGCACGACGGGTACTGAAGCTTTCTTT CASTTGTEAFF
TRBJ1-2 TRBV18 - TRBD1 TGTGCCAGCTCACCAACTCTGGACAGGAGGAACTATGGCTACACCTTC CASSPTLDRRNYGYTF
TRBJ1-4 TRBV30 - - TGTGCCTGGAGCCGGCAGGGGAATGAAAAACTGTTTTTT CAWSRQGNEKLFF
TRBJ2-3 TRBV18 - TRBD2 TGTGCCAGCTCCCCTACTAGCGGGAGTACAGATACGCAGTATTTT CASSPTSGSTDTQYF
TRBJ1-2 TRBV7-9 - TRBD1 TGTGCCAGCAGCTTACTCGGGGGACAGACTTATGGCTACACCTTC CASSLLGGQTYGYTF
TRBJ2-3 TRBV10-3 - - TGTGCCACCAAACCGGGCCATGGCACAGATACGCAGTATTTT CATKPGHGTDTQYF
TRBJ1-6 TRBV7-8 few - TGTGCCAGCAGCCTTCTTGAATTTCTGAATTCACCCCTCCACTTT CASSLLEFLNSPLHF
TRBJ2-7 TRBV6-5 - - TGTGCCAGCAGTTACTCGAGGTTGGGTAGGGGCGAGCAGTACTTC CASSYSRLGRGEQYF
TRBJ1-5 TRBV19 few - TGTGCCAGTAGTAAAAGACGATACTCCCATCAGCCCCAGCATTTT CASSKRRYSHQPQHF
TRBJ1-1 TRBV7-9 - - TGTGCCAGCCAACTACAAGGGAACACTGAAGCTTTCTTT CASQLQGNTEAFF
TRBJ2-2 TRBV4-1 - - TGCGCCAGCAGCCAAAGTACTCAGGGGAATGCCGGGGAGCTGTTTTTT CASSQSTQGNAGELFF
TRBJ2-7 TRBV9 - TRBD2 TGTGCCAGCAGCGTAGCTGCAGCGGGGCCATACGAGCAGTACTTC CASSVAAAGPYEQYF
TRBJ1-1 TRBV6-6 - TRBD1 TGTGCCAGCAGTTCCTCCCGACAGGGTGAAGCTTTCTTT CASSSSRQGEAFF
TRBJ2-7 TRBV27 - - TGTGCCAGCAGTTTAGGGCCCGCCTACGAGCAGTACTTC CASSLGPAYEQYF
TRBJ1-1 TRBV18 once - TGTGCCAGCTCACCAACGGGCTCTGAAGCTTTCTTT CASSPTGSEAFF
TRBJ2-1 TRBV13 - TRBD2 TGTGCCAGCAGCTTACGCCCTAGCGGCCTGGATGAGCAGTTCTTC CASSLRPSGLDEQFF
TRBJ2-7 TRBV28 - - TGTGCCAGCAGTTTACCTGGGGGGTCAGGTGACGAGCAGTACTTC CASSLPGGSGDEQYF
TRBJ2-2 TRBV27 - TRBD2 TGTGCCAGCTTTTCCCGGGGACTAGCTATTTTGAACACCGGGGAGCTGTTTTTT CASFSRGLAILNTGELFF
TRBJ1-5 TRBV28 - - TGTGCCAGCAGCCCGAGCACAGGGATTAACAATCAGCCCCAGCATTTT CASSPSTGINNQPQHF
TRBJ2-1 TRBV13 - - TGTGCCAGCAGCCCCCCGGGATCCTACAATGAGCAGTTCTTC CASSPPGSYNEQFF
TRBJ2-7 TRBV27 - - TGTGCCAGCACACACAGGGGGGGAGCAACCTACGAGCAGTACTTC CASTHRGGATYEQYF
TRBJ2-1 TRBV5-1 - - TGCGCCAGCGGTACAGGGAATGCGTTAAGCAATGAGCAGTTCTTC CASGTGNALSNEQFF
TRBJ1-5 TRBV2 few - TGTGCCAGCAGTGGGACAGCTCAGCCCCAGCATTTT CASSGTAQPQHF
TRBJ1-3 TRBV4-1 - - TGCGCCAGCAGGACCGTTACAGGGACTGGAAACACCATATATTTT CASRTVTGTGNTIYF
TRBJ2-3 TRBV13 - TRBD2 TGTGCCAGCAGACCTTCTAGCGGGGGCCTCACAGATACGCAGTATTTT CASRPSSGGLTDTQYF
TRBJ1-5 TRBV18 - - TGTGCCAGCTCACCCTCAGGGAATCAGCCCCAGCATTTT CASSPSGNQPQHF
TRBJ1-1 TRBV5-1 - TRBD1 TGCGCCAGCAGCTTGACAGGGGCGGTTTTGGAAGCTTTCTTT CASSLTGAVLEAFF
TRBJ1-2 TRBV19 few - TGTGCCAGTAGTATAGAGGACGGAAACTATGGCTACACCTTC CASSIEDGNYGYTF
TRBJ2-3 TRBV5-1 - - TGCGCCAGCAGCTTTATAGAGGGGACCACAGATACGCAGTATTTT CASSFIEGTTDTQYF
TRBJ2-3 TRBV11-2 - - TGTGCCAGCAGCTTTAGAACAGATACGCAGTATTTT CASSFRTDTQYF
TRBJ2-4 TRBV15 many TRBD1 TGTGCCACCAGCAGGTCCGGGACAGGGGGCTGTCTAGCCAAAAACATTCAGTACTTC CATSRSGTGGCLAKNIQYF
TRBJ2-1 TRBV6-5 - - TGTGCCAGCAGTCAGGGTGCGATCTACAATGAGCAGTTCTTC CASSQGAIYNEQFF
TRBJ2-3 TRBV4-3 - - TGCGCCAGCAGCCCCAGGGACGGGGATACGCAGTATTTT CASSPRDGDTQYF
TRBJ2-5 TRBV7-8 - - TGTGCCAGCAGCTCACGGGTGGTGACAGACGCACAAGAGACCCAGTACTTC CASSSRVVTDAQETQYF
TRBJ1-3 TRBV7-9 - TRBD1 TGTGCCAGCAGCGCATTCACAGGGGACCAAGCCTCTGGAAACACCATATATTTT CASSAFTGDQASGNTIYF
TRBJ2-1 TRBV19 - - TGTGCCAGTAGTATTCTCTATGAGCAGTTCTTC CASSILYEQFF
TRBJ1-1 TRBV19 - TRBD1 TGTGCCAGTAGTGTGGACAGGGAGATGGACACTGAAGCTTTCTTT CASSVDREMDTEAFF
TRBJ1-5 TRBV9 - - TGTGCCAGCAGCCCCCTGGGGCTTCGCAATCAGCCCCAGCATTTT CASSPLGLRNQPQHF